This T cell receptor beta chain was sequenced in a study of CDR3 diversity in severe acne. On this clonotype itself: An end of the junction differs from the germline gene, which may be a read error.

The CDR3 is 13 residues long. CDR1 is MDHEN, CDR2 SYDVKM, per germline. TCRdb reprocessed the PCR reads with MiXCR, giving one entry per CDR3 protein. Counted here are over 90,000 distinct CDR3 sequences, roughly half occurring once; the ten biggest clones make up around 12%. This sequence originates from a male donor with acne. Sequencing was done on a sample of blood. The rearrangement uses TRBV28 and TRBJ2-2, with a possible D match to TRBD1 (5 bases). The DNA for the CDR3 is TGTGCCGGCAGGGTGGAGAACACCGGGGAGCTGTTTTTT. This sequence encodes CAGRVENTGELFF.